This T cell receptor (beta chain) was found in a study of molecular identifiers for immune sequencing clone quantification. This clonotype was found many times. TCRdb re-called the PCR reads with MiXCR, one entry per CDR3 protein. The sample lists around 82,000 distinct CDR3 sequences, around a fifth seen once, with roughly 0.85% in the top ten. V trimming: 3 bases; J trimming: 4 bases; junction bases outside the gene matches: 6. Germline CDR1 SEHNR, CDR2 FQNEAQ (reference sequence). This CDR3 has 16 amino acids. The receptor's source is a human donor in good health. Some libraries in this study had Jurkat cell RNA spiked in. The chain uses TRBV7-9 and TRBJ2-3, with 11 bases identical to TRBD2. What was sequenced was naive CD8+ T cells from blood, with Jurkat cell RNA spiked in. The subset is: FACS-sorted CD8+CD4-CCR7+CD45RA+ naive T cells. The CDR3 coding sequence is TGTGCCAGCAGCTTGATTCTAGCGGGAGGTTCAGATACGCAGTATTTT. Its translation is CASSLILAGGSDTQYF.